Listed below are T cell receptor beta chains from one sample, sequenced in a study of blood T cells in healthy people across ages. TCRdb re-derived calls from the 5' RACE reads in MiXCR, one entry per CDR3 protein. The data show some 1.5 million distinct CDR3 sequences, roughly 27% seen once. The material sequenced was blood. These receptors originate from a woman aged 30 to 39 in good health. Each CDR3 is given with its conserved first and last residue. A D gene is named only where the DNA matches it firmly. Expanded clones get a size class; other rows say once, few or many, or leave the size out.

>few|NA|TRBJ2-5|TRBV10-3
TGTGCCATCAGTGACAAAGGACAAGAGACCCAGTACTTC
CAISDKGQETQYF
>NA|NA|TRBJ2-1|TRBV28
TGTGCCAGCACCCGACCTCTACAGGGTAGTGGTGAGCAGTTCTTC
CASTRPLQGSGEQFF
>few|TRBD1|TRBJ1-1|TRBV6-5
TGTGCCAGCATCCCGGGACAGGGAGGACCTTTCTTT
CASIPGQGGPFF
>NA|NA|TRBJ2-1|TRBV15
TGTGCCACCAGTCACAGGGTAGGTGAGCGGTTCTTC
CATSHRVGERFF
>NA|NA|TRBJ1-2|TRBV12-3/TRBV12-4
TGTGCCAGCCGCGCGGGGTGGTATGGCCACACCTTC
CASRAGWYGHTF
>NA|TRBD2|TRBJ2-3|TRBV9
TGTGCCAGCAGCCGAACCGGGACTACTCGCACAGATACGCAGTATTTT
CASSRTGTTRTDTQYF
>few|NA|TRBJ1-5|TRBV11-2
TGTGCCAGCAGCCGGGGGGGGGTTAACCAGCCCCAGCATTTT
CASSRGGVNQPQHF
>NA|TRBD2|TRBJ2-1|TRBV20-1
TGCAGTGCTAGAGATCTAGGGGGACTAGGTAATGAGCAGTTCTTC
CSARDLGGLGNEQFF
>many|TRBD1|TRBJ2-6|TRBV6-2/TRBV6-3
TGTGCCAGCAGTTCCCCCGGGACAGGGGGGCCCGGGGCCAACGTCCTGACTTTC
CASSSPGTGGPGANVLTF
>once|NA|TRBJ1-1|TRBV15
TGTGCCACCAGCAGCGAGGTTTCAAGGGGTAGCGCTTTCTTT
CATSSEVSRGSAFF
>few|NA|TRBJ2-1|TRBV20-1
TGCAGTACCGGCAGGGCGGGGAGCTCCTACAATGAGCAGTTCTTC
CSTGRAGSSYNEQFF
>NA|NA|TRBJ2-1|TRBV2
TGTGCCAGCAGGGAGGGGGCCTACAGTGAGCAGTTCTTC
CASREGAYSEQFF
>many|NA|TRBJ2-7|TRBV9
TGTGCCAGCAGCGTAGCATCAAACCTTGGGGGTTTCTACGAGCAGTACTTC
CASSVASNLGGFYEQYF
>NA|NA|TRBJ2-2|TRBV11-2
TGTGCCAGCAGCCGACCTCAACTCAACTCGAACACCGGGGAGCTGTTTTTT
CASSRPQLNSNTGELFF
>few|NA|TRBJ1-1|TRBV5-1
TGCGCCAGCAGCTTGGTGCCAGGAGCCTTTGAAGCTTTCTTT
CASSLVPGAFEAFF
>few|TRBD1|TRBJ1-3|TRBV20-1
TGCAGTGTCTTAGACAGGGTCAAAACTGGAAACACCATATATTTT
CSVLDRVKTGNTIYF
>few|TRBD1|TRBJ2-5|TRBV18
TGTGCCAGCTCAACCGGGACAGGAGCATCCGGTGAGACCCAGTACTTC
CASSTGTGASGETQYF
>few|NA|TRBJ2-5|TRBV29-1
TGCAGCGAGAACACCCAGGGGACCCAGTACTTC
CSENTQGTQYF
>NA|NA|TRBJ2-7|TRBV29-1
TGCAGCGTTGAGAGGGGGGCCTACTACGAGCAGTACTTC
CSVERGAYYEQYF
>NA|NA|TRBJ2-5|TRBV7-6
TGTGCCAGCAGCTTATTACCACCGGGGGTGGTTGAGGAAGAGACCCAGTACTTC
CASSLLPPGVVEEETQYF
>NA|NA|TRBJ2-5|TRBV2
TGTGCCAGCAGTGATGGGCAGGGGCGTCGACAAGAGACCCAGTACTTC
CASSDGQGRRQETQYF
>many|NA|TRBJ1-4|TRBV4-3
TGCGCCAGCAGCCAACGGGGTTTAACTAATGAAAAACTGTTTTTT
CASSQRGLTNEKLFF
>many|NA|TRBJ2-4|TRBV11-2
TGTGCCAGCAGCTTAGACGGGTATCTAGCCAAAAACATTCAGTACTTC
CASSLDGYLAKNIQYF
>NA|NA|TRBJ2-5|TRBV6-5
TGTGCCAGCAGTCCTGTCGACCGACTGCTGTGGACCCAGTACTTC
CASSPVDRLLWTQYF
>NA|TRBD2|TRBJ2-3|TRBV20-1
TGCAGTGCTGGGGGAGCGGGGAACACAGATACGCAGTATTTT
CSAGGAGNTDTQYF
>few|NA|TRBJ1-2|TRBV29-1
TGCAGCGTTGAAGTGGGTGCGGGCTCTAGCTACACCTTC
CSVEVGAGSSYTF
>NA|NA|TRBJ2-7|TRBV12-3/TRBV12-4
TGTGCCAGCAGTTTTCAGGAGACAGCCCAGTACTTC
CASSFQETAQYF
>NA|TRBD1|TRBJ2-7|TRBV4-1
TGCGCCAGCAGCCATGCCGCGGGACAGGAGTACGAGCAGTACTTC
CASSHAAGQEYEQYF
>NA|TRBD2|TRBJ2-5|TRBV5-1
TGCGCCAGCAGCTTGGACCCTACGGGAGGTGGGGAGACCCAGTACTTC
CASSLDPTGGGETQYF
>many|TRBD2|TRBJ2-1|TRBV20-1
TGCAGTGCTTCGGGACTAGCGGGGTCGGGTGAGCAGTTCTTC
CSASGLAGSGEQFF
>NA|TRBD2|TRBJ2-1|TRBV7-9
TGTGCCAGCAGCTTAGGCGGGGGAGAGGGCCATGAGCAGTTCTTC
CASSLGGGEGHEQFF
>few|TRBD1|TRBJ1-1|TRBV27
TGTGCCAGCAGTTTCGGAGACAGGGGCTTGAACACTGAAGCTTTCTTT
CASSFGDRGLNTEAFF
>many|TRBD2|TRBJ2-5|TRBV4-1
TGCGCCAGCAGCCCGCTAGCGGGGGTGACGGAGACCCAGTACTTC
CASSPLAGVTETQYF
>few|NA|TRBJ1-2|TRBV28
TGTGCCAGCACGGGCAACCCAGGCTATGGCTACACCTTC
CASTGNPGYGYTF
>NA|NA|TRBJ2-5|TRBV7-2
TGTGCCAGCAGCTTAGAGGTGAAGACCCAGTACTTC
CASSLEVKTQYF
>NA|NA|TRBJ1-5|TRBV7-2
TGTGCCAGCAGCCCCAGGGACTATAGCAATCAGCCCCAGCATTTT
CASSPRDYSNQPQHF
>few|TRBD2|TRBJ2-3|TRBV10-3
TGTGCCATCAGCGGACTAGCGGCCACAGATACGCAGTATTTT
CAISGLAATDTQYF
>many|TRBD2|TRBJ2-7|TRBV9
TGTGCCAGCAGCGCCGCATCGGCGGGAGGGGGGTCCTACGAGCAGTACTTC
CASSAASAGGGSYEQYF
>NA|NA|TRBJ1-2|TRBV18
TGTGCCAGCTCACCACCGGGCAGCTACTCTGGGTATGGCTACACCTTC
CASSPPGSYSGYGYTF
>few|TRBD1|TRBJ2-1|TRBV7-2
TGTGCCAGCAGCGTCCAGGGGGCTTCAAGGGACAGGGGACCCTACAATGAGCAGTTCTTC
CASSVQGASRDRGPYNEQFF
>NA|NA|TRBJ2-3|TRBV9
TGTGCCAGCAGCGTGGCTAGCATTGTCACAGATACGCAGTATTTT
CASSVASIVTDTQYF
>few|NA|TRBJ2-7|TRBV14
TGTGCCAGCAGCCAAGATCTTCAAGGCGAGCAGTACTTC
CASSQDLQGEQYF